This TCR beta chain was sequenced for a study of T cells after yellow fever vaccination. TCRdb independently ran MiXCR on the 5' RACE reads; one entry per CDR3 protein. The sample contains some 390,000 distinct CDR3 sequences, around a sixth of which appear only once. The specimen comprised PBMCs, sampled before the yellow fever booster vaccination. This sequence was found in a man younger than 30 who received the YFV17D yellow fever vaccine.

The DNA for the CDR3 is TGTGCCAGCACTAGGGGAGGGGAGCAGTTCTTC. Its protein is CASTRGGEQFF. V gene TRBV3-1 combines with J gene TRBJ2-1, with TRBD2 identical over 7 bases. V was clipped by 7 bases and J by 10 bases; unmatched bases: 4. This CDR3 contains 11 residues. Germline CDR1 is LGHDT and CDR2 is YNNKEL (reference sequence).